One sample yielded the 19 T cell receptor beta chains listed below, sequenced in a study of cytomegalovirus exposure and HLA in healthy donors. Both 60 Vbeta primers and 13 Jbeta primers went into the PCR. The protocol was immunoSEQ multiplex PCR, while the TCRdb copy is restricted to in-frame clones and leaves out a portion. The sample records approximately 120,000 clones, approximately 71% being singletons. The specimen was PBMCs. The receptors shown here come from a woman in her seventies in good health and CMV-seropositive.

This clone was seen repeatedly, ten times or more. The gene calls are TRBV6-5 and TRBJ1-3; D unresolved. This CDR3 has 16 residues. Trimming shortened V by 0 bases and J by 4 bases, and 13 bases separated the two germline ends. The germline V gene encodes CDR1 MNHEY and CDR2 SVGAGI. The CDR3 DNA reads TGTGCCAGCAGTTACTCGAGTAGAAGTGTCGGAAACACCATATATTTT. It codes for CASSYSSRSVGNTIYF.

The genes are TRBV7-2 and TRBJ2-7; 7 bases match TRBD1. J lost 4 bases, V lost 3 bases, and 9 bases had no gene match. The CDR3 loop spans 15 amino acids. Germline lookup yields CDR1 SGHTA and CDR2 FQGNSA. In DNA, the CDR3 is TGTGCCAGCAGCTTGACCTCAGGGGGACGATACGAGCAGTACTTC. Its protein is CASSLTSGGRYEQYF.

The gene calls are TRBV10-1 and TRBJ1-2; 9 bases align to TRBD1. This CDR3 comprises 12 residues. Germline lookup yields CDR1 WNHNN and CDR2 SYGVQD (reference sequence). V lost 10 bases and J lost 5; bases outside the gene matches: 5. The CDR3 loop is CANDRGVYGYTF. The CDR3 coding sequence is TGCGCCAATGACAGGGGGGTATATGGCTACACCTTC.

This rearrangement joins TRBV5-6 to TRBJ2-4; 10 nucleotides align to TRBD2. This CDR3 region has 15 residues. The V gene end was trimmed by 1 base and the J gene end by 10 bases; junction bases not matched to a gene: 8. In germline, CDR1 is SGHDT, CDR2 YYEEEE. As DNA, the CDR3 is TGTGCCAGCAGCTTGCGTAGCGGGGGGCGCGTTATTCAGTACTTC. Residues: CASSLRSGGRVIQYF.

A single count supports this clone. This chain links TRBV19 with TRBJ1-2; 7 nucleotides line up with TRBD1. Trimming removed 9 bases from V and 6 bases from J; junction bases left unmatched: 4. The CDR3 has 11 residues. Per germline, CDR1 LNHDA and CDR2 SQIVND (reference sequence). CDR3 residues: CASRQGDGYTF. The CDR3 DNA reads TGTGCCAGCAGACAGGGCGATGGCTACACCTTC.

The table lists this clone with a few counts. V and J are TRBV6-5 and TRBJ1-2; 7 bases agree with TRBD1. Germline CDR1 and CDR2: MNHEY and SVGAGI. This CDR3 is 14 amino acids long. V gave up 5 bases and J gave up 4 bases; unmatched junction bases: 7. In DNA, the CDR3 is TGTGCCAGCAGTCCCCAGGGGGTATCCTATGGCTACACCTTC. Translating it yields CASSPQGVSYGYTF.

For the CDR3, the DNA is TGCGCCAGCAGCCCCGGGACTACCAGCACAGATACGCAGTATTTT. Protein: CASSPGTTSTDTQYF. The chain recombines TRBV5-1 with TRBJ2-3, with 7 bases matching TRBD2. Germline V gives CDR1 SGHRS, CDR2 YFSETQ. CDR3 length: 15 residues. Losses at the gene ends were 4 bases for V and 0 bases for J; bases not matched to a gene: 5.

Notes on this clone: Other DNA sequences in the sample encode the same CDR3. V usage is TRBV10-3 and J usage is TRBJ1-2, with 9 bases fitting TRBD1. Looked up from germline, CDR1 is ENHRY and CDR2 is SYGVKD. After removal of 0 bases from V and 4 bases from J, the junction contained 3 bases not matched to a gene. There are 15 residues in the CDR3. The CDR3 protein is CAISESGQGFYGYTF. The CDR3 region has the DNA TGTGCCATCAGTGAGTCGGGACAGGGTTTCTATGGCTACACCTTC.

The chain employs TRBV6-4 and TRBJ2-7, with 10 nucleotides matching TRBD2. This CDR3 is built from 15 residues. The germline gives CDR1 MRHNA, CDR2 SNTAGT. V shed 4 bases, J shed 2 bases, and the junction held 5 bases outside the gene matches. CDR3 DNA: TGTGCCAGCAGTGTGCTAGCGGGGGCAACCTACGAGCAGTACTTC. Its translation is CASSVLAGATYEQYF.

This chain joins TRBV11-3 and TRBJ2-1, with D tentatively TRBD2 (5 bases). The V gene lost 5 bases and the J gene lost 0 bases, with 11 bases spanning the gap. Per germline, CDR1 SGHNT and CDR2 YENEEA. This CDR3 comprises 15 residues. DNA for the CDR3: TGTGCCAGCAGCCCGACGGGGAGCTCCTACAATGAGCAGTTCTTC. This encodes CASSPTGSSYNEQFF.

The V gene is TRBV6-5, the J gene TRBJ1-2; TRBD1 might be the D (5 bases). Per germline, CDR1 MNHEY and CDR2 SVGAGI. Between the trimmed V and J ends, which lost 6 bases and 4 bases, there was a span of 15 bases. The CDR3 contains 14 residues. The CDR3 DNA sequence: TGTGCCAGCAGGGGGGGGTGGGGATTCTATGGCTACACCTTC. Amino acid sequence: CASRGGWGFYGYTF.

The chain carries TRBV30 and TRBJ2-1; unclear D gene. Germline CDR1 is GTSNPN and CDR2 is SVGIG (reference sequence). V lost 5 bases to trimming and J lost 6 bases, with 8 bases between them. The CDR3 is 11 amino acids. The CDR3 DNA follows: TGTGCCTGGGGCATTTCCAATGAGCAGTTCTTC. Protein: CAWGISNEQFF.

The V call is TRBV6-1, the J call TRBJ1-3; D gene ambiguous. This CDR3 comprises 12 residues. V was trimmed by 6 bases and J by 4 bases, leaving 7 bases between them. The germline gives CDR1 MNHNS, CDR2 SASEGT. In nucleotides, the CDR3 is TGTGCCAGCAGGGTAGCCGGAAACACCATATATTTT. This translates into CASRVAGNTIYF.

V and J are TRBV6-4 and TRBJ1-1; 11 nucleotides line up with TRBD1. J was trimmed by 5 bases and V by 4 bases; bases with no gene match: 3. Looked up from germline, CDR1 is MRHNA and CDR2 is SNTAGT. The CDR3 totals 14 residues. The CDR3 DNA follows: TGTGCCAGCAGTGTTGGGACAGGGGGGACTGAAGCTTTCTTT. Translated: CASSVGTGGTEAFF.

The DNA for the CDR3 is TGTGCCAGCAGCGCGACAGGTTACGAGCAGTACTTC. Protein: CASSATGYEQYF. V gene TRBV6-1 combines with J gene TRBJ2-5, with D possibly being TRBD1 (6 bases). The DNA end is a closer match to TRBJ2-7, so the J assignment may be wrong. In germline, CDR1 is MNHNS, CDR2 SASEGT. CDR3 length equals 12 residues.

The rearrangement links TRBV10-3 to TRBJ2-3; TRBD1 matches 11 bases. This CDR3 region has 15 residues. The V gene's germline CDR1 is ENHRY and CDR2 SYGVKD. V gave up 10 bases and J gave up 4 bases; unmatched junction bases: 10. CDR3 amino acids: CASTGGQGAPDTQYF. DNA for the CDR3: TGTGCCAGTACCGGAGGACAGGGGGCCCCAGATACGCAGTATTTT.

The chain carries TRBV5-4 and TRBJ2-3, with D tentatively TRBD2 (6 bases). This CDR3 spans 14 amino acids. V was trimmed by 3 bases and J by 2 bases, leaving 10 bases between them. CDR1 and CDR2 (germline): SGHNT, YYREEE (reference sequence). The CDR3 DNA reads TGTGCCAGCAGCTCACTAGCAAACACAGATACGCAGTATTTT. Amino acid sequence: CASSSLANTDTQYF.

The sample holds one count of this clone. The V call is TRBV12-5, the J call TRBJ2-2; D ambiguous. The V and J ends lost 3 bases and 8 bases respectively, with 7 bases between them. The germline V gene has CDR1 LGHNT and CDR2 FRNRAP. The CDR3 is 12 residues long. The CDR3 nucleotides read TGTGCTAGTGGTTTCCCTCGTGGGGAGCTGTTTTTT. It codes for CASGFPRGELFF.

The chain couples TRBV15 to TRBJ1-5; 7 positions agree with TRBD1. The CDR3 consists of 13 residues. The V segment lost 4 bases and the J segment 7 bases; nucleotides outside the gene matches: 4. CDR1 LNHNV and CDR2 YYDKDF come from the germline V gene (reference sequence). The CDR3 loop is CATSINRGQPQHF. In nucleotides, the CDR3 is TGTGCCACCAGCATTAACAGGGGACAGCCCCAGCATTTT.